The T cell receptor beta chain under discussion was sequenced for a study of vaccination and CD4 T cells after COVID-19. Study summary: Control wells got either CEFX epitopes, HIV-1 Nef peptides, or no peptide at all. The study's findings and limits: Vaccine-specific clones numbering 304 of 307 showed spike mono-reactivity in convalescent patients.

This CDR3 contains 15 residues. Trimming left V 6 bases short and J 0 bases short, with 14 bases between. CDR1 and CDR2 from the germline V gene are LNHDA and SQIVND (reference sequence). Cultured CD4+ T cell DNA underwent sequencing with the Oncomine TCR Beta short-read assay. Each CDR3 protein is one row after TCRdb ran MiXCR on the PCR reads. The repertoire holds 9,500 to 10,000 distinct CDR3 sequences, with about 41% as singletons. In its sample, this clonotype was seen a few times. What it recognizes is unknown. Treatment described: 10-day PBMC culture with coronavirus spike peptide pools or control peptides (ViraFEST assay). T cells were expanded with peptide pools, and expanded clonotypes were identified by TCR sequencing. Negative selection enriched CD4+ T cells from cultures at roughly nine days.

The chain carries TRBV19 and TRBJ1-1, with TRBD1 as a possible D gene (6 bases). Sequencing was performed on CD4+ T cells from blood, cultured in vitro. This clonotype was obtained from a human donor who had recovered from COVID-19. The chain's CDR3 is CASRDSAIMNTEAFF. In DNA, the CDR3 is TGTGCCAGTAGGGACAGCGCGATTATGAACACTGAAGCTTTCTTT.